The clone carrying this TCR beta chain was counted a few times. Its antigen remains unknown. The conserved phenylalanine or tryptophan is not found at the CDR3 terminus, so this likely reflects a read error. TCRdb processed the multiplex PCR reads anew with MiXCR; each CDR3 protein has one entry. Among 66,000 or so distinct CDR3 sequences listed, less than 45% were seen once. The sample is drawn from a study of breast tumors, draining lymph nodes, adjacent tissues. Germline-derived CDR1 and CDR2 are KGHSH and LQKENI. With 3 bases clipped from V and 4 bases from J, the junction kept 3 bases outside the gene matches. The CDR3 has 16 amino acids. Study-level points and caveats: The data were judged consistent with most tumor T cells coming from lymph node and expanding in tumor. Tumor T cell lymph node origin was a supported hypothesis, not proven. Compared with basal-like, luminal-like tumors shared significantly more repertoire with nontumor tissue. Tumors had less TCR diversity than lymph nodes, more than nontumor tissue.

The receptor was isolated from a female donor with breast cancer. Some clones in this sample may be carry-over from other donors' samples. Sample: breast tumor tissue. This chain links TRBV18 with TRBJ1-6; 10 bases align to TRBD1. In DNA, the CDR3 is TGTGCCAGCTCACCTGGGACAGGGGCGTATAATTCACCCCTCCACCTT. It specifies CASSPGTGAYNSPLHL.